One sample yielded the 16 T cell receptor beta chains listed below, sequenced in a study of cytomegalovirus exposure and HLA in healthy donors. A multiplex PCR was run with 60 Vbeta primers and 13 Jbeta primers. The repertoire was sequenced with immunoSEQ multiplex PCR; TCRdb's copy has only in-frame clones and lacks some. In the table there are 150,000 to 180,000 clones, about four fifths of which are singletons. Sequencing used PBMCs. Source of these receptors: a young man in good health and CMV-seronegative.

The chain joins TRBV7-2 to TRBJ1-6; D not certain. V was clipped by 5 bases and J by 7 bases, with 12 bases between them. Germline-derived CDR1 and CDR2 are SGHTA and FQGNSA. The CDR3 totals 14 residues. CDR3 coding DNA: TGTGCCAGCAGCCTGGCACGAAACAATTCACCCCTCCACTTT. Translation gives CASSLARNNSPLHF.

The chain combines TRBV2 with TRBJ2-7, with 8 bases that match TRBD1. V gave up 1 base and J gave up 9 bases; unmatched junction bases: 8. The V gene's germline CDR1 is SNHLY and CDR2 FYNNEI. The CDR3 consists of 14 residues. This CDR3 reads CASSEGQGPSGQYV. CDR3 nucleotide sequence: TGTGCCAGCAGTGAAGGACAGGGGCCTTCCGGGCAGTACGTC.

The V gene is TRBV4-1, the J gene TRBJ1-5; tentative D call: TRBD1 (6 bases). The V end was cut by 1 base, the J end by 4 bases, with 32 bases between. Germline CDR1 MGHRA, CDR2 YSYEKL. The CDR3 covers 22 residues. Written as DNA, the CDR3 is TGCGCCAGCAGCCAAGTTGGCTTGTGGGGGCCCAGCGGGGAAATGGGTAATCAGCCCCAGCATTTT. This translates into CASSQVGLWGPSGEMGNQPQHF.

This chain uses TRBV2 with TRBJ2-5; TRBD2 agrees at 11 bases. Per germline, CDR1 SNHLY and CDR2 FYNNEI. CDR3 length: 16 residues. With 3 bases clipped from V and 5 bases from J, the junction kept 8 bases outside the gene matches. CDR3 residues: CASSESFLAGGETQYF. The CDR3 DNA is TGTGCCAGCAGTGAGAGCTTTTTAGCGGGGGGGGAGACCCAGTACTTC.

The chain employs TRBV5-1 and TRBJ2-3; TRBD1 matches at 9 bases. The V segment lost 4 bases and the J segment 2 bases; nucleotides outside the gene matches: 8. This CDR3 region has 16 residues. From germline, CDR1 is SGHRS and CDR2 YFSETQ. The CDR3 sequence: CASSTHRGRVTDTQYF. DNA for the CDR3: TGCGCCAGCAGCACCCACAGGGGGCGGGTCACAGATACGCAGTATTTT.

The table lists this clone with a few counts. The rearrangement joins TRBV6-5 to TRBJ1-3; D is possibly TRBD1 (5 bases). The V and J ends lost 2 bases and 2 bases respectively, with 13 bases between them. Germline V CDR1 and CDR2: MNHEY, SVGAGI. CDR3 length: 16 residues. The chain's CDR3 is CASSYVGVQAGNTIYF. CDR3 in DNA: TGTGCCAGCAGTTACGTAGGGGTACAAGCTGGAAACACCATATATTTT.

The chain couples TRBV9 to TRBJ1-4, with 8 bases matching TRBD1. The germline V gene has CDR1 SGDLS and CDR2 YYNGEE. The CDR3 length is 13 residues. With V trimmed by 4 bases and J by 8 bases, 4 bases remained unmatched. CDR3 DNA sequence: TGTGCCAGCAGCAAATGGACAGGGGAAAAACTGTTTTTT. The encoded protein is CASSKWTGEKLFF.

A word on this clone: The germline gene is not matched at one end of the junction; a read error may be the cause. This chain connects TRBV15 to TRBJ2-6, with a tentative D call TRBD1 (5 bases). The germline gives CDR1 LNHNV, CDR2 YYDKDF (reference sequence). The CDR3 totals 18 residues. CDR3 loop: CATSEVQGSLTGANGLTF. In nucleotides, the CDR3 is TGTGCCACCAGCGAAGTGCAGGGAAGTTTAACTGGGGCCAACGGCCTGACTTTC. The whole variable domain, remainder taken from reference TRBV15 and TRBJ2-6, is DAMVIQNPRYQVTQFGKPVTLSCSQTLNHNVMYWYQQKSSQAPKLLFHYYDKDFNNEADTPDNFQSRRPNTSFCFLDIRSPGLGDTAMYLCATSEVQGSLTGANGLTFGAGSRLTVL.

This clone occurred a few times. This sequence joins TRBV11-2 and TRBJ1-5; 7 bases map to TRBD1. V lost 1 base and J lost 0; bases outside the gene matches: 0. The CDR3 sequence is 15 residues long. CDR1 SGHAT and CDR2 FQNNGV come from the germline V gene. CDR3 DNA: TGTGCCAGCAGCTTAGGGGACAGTAGCAATCAGCCCCAGCATTTT. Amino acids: CASSLGDSSNQPQHF.

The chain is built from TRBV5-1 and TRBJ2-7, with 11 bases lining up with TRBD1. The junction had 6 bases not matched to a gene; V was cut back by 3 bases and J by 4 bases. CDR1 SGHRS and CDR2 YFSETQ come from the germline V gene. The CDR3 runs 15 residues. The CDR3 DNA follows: TGCGCCAGCAGCTCTGGGACAGGGGGGGGGTACGAGCAGTACGTC. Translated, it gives CASSSGTGGGYEQYV.

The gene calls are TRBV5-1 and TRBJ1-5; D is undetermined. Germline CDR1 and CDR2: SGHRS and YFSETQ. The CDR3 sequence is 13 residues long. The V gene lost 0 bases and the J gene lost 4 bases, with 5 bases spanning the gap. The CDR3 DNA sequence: TGCGCCAGCAGCTTGGAATCGAATCAGCCCCAGCATTTT. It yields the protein CASSLESNQPQHF.

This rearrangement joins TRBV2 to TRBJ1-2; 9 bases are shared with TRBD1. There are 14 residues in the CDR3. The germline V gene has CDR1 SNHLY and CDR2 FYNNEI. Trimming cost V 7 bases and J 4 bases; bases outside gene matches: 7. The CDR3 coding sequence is TGTGCCAGCACCCAGACAGGGGGAGTCTATGGCTACACCTTC. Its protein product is CASTQTGGVYGYTF.

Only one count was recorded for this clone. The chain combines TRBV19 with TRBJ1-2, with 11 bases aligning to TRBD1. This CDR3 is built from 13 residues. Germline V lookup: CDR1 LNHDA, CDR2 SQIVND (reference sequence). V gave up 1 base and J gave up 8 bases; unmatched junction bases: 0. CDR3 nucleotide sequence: TGTGCCAGTAGTATAGGGACAGGGGGCGGCTACACCTTC. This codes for CASSIGTGGGYTF.

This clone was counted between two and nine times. CDR3 sequence reads: CASSSGQGRGNTIYF. In nucleotides, the CDR3 is TGTGCCAGCAGCTCGGGACAGGGGAGAGGAAACACCATATATTTT. This chain connects TRBV7-3 to TRBJ1-3; 10 positions match TRBD1. Germline V CDR1 and CDR2: SGHTA, FQGTGA. V gave up 4 bases and J gave up 4 bases; unmatched junction bases: 4. CDR3 length: 15 residues.

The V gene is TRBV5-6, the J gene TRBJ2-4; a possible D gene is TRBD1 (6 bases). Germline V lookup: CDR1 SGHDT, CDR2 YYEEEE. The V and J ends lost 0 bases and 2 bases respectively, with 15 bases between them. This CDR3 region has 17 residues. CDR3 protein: CASSLAVTGVTKNIQYF. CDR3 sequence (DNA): TGTGCCAGCAGCTTGGCCGTGACAGGCGTCACCAAAAACATTCAGTACTTC.

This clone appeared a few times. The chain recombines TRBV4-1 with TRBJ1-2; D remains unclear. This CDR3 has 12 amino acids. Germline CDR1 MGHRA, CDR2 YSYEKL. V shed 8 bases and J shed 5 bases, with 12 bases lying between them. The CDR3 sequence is CASAPGSYGYTF. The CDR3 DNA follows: TGCGCCAGCGCTCCCGGGAGTTATGGCTACACCTTC.